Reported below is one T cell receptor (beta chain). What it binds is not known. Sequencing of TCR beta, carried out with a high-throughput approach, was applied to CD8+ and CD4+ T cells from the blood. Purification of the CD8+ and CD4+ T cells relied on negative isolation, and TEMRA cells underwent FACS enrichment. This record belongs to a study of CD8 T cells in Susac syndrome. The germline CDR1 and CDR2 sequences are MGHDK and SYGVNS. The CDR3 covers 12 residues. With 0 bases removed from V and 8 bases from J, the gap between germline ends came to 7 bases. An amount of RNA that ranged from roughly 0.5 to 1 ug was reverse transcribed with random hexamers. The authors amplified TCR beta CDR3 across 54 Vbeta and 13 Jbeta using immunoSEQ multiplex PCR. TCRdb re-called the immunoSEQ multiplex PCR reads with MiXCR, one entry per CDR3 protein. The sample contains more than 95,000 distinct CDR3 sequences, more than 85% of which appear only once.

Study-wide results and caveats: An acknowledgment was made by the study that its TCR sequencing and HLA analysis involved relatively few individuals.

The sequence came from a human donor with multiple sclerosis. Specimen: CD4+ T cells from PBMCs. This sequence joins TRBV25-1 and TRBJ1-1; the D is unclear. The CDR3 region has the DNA TGTGCCAGCAGTGAATATTTGGGGGAAGCTTTCTTT. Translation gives CASSEYLGEAFF.